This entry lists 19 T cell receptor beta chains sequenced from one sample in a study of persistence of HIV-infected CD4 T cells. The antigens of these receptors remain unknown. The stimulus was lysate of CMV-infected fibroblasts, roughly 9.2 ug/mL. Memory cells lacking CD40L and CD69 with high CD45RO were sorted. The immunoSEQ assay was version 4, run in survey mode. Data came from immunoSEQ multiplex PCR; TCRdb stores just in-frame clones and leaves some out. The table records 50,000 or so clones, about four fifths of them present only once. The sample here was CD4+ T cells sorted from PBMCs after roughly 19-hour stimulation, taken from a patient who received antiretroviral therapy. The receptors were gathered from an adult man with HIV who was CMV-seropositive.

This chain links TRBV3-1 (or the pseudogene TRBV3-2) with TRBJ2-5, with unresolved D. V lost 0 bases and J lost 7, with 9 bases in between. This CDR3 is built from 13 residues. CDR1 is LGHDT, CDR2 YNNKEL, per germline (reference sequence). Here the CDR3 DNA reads TGTGCCAGCAGCCAAGAAAGGTTTAGGACCCAGTACTTC. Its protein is CASSQERFRTQYF.

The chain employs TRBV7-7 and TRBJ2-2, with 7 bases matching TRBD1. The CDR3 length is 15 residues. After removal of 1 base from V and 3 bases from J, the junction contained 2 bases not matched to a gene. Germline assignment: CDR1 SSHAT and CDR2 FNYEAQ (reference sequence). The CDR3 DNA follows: TGTGCCAGCAGCTTAGTCCAGGGGGACACCGGGGAGCTGTTTTTT. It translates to CASSLVQGDTGELFF. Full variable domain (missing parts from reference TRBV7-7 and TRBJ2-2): GAGVSQSPRYKVTKRGQDVTLRCDPISSHATLYWYQQALGQGPEFLTYFNYEAQPDKSGLPSDRFSAERPEGSISTLTIQRTEQRDSAMYRCASSLVQGDTGELFFGEGSRLTVL.

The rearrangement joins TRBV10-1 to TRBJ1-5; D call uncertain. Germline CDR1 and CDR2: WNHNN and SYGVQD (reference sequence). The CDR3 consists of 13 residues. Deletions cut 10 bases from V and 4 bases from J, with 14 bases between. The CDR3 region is CATPPGSNQPQHF. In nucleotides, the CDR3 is TGCGCCACCCCTCCGGGAAGTAATCAGCCCCAGCATTTT.

The CDR3 DNA sequence: TGCAGTGCTTGGGACAGCTACGAGCAGTACTTC. It is translated as CSAWDSYEQYF. The chain uses TRBV20-1 and TRBJ2-7; TRBD1 agrees at 7 bases. Germline CDR1 reads DFQATT; CDR2 reads SNEGSKA (reference sequence). The CDR3 length is 11 residues. Trimming took 5 bases from V and 3 from J; bases not matched to a gene: 1.

The CDR3 nucleotides are TGCGCCAGCAGCCCAGTGGGCCCGGGGGGGAATGAGCAGTTCTTC. Its translation: CASSPVGPGGNEQFF. The gene calls are TRBV5-1 and TRBJ2-1; TRBD2 agrees at 8 bases. CDR3 length: 15 amino acids. The germline V gene encodes CDR1 SGHRS and CDR2 YFSETQ. Trimming cost V 4 bases and J 7 bases; bases outside gene matches: 10.

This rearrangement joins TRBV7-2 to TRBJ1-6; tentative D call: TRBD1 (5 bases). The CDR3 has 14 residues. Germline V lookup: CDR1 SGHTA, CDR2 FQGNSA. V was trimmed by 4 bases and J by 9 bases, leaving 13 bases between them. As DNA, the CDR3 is TGTGCCAGCAGCTCAGGGTCGGGTAGTTCACCCCTCCACTTT. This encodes CASSSGSGSSPLHF.

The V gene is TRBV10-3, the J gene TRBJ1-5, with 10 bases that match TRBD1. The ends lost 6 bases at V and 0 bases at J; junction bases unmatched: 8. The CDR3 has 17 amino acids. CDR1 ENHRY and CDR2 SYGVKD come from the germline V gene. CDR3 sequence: CAIREGTGENSNQPQHF. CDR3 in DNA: TGTGCCATCAGGGAGGGGACAGGGGAAAATAGCAATCAGCCCCAGCATTTT.

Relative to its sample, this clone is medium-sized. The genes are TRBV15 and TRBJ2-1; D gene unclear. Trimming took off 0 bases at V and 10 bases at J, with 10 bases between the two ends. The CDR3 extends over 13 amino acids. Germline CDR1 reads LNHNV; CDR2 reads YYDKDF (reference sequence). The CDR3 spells CATSRDYSGEQFF. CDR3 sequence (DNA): TGTGCCACCAGCAGAGATTACAGTGGCGAGCAGTTCTTC.

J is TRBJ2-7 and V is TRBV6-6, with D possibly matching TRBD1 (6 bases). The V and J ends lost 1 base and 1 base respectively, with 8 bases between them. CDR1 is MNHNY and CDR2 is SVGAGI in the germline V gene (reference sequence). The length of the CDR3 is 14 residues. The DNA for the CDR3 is TGTGCCAGCAGTTACTACGGGACATCCTACGAGCAGTACTTC. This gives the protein CASSYYGTSYEQYF.

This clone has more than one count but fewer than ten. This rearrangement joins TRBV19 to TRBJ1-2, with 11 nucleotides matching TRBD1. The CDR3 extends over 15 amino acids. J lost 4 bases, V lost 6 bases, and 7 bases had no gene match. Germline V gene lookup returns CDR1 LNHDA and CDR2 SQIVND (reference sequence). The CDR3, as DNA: TGTGCCAGTAGGGGGACAGGGGGATCCTTCTATGGCTACACCTTC. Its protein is CASRGTGGSFYGYTF.

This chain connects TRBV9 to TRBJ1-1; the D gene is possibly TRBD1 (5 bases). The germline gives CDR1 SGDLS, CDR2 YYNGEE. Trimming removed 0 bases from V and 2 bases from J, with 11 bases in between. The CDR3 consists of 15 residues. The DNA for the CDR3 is TGTGCCAGCAGCGTAGAGGAGGGGAGAAACACTGAAGCTTTCTTT. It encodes CASSVEEGRNTEAFF. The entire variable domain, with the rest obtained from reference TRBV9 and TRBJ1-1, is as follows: DSGVTQTPKHLITATGQRVTLRCSPRSGDLSVYWYQQSLDQGLQFLIQYYNGEERAKGNILERFSAQQFPDLHSELNLSSLELGDSALYFCASSVEEGRNTEAFFGQGTRLTVV.

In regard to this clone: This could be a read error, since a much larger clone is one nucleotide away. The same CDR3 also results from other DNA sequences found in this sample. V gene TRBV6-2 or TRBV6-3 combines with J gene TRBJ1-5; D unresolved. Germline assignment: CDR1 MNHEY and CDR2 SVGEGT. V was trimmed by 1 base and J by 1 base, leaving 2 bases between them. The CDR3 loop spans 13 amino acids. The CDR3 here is CASSYWSNQPQHF. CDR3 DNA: TGTGCCAGCAGTTACTGGAGCAATCAGCCCCAGCATTTT.

CDR3 in DNA: TGTGCCAGCAGGCAGGGGGCACGGGCCAACGTCCTGACTTTC. Translation: CASRQGARANVLTF. The chain has TRBV28 and TRBJ2-6; TRBD1 matches at 8 bases. This CDR3 is built from 14 residues. The V and J ends lost 6 bases and 5 bases, in that order; junction bases with no gene match: 3. CDR1 and CDR2 (germline): MDHEN, SYDVKM.

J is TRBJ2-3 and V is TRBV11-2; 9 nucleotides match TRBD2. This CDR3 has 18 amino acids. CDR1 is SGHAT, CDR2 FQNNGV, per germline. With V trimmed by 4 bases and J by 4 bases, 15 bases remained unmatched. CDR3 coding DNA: TGTGCCAGCAGCTGGGGGGCTAGCGGGGCGGTCGCCTCAGATACGCAGTATTTT. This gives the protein CASSWGASGAVASDTQYF.

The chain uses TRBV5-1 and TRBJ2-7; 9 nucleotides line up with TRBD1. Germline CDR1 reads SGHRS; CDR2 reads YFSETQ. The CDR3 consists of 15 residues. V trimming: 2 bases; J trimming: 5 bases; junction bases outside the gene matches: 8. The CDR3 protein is CASSFPGQGNDEQYF. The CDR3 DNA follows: TGCGCCAGCAGCTTTCCGGGACAGGGCAACGACGAGCAGTACTTC.

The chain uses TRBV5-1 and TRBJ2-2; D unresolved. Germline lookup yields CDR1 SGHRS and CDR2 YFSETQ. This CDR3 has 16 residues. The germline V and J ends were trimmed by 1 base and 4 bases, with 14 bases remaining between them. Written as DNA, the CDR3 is TGCGCCAGCAGCTTGATGGGATCCCAATTCACCGGGGAGCTGTTTTTT. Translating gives CASSLMGSQFTGELFF.

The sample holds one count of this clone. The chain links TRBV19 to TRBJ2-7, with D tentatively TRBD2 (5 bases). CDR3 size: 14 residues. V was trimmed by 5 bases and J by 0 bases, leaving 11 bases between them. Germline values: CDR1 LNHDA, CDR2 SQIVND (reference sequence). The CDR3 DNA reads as TGTGCCAGTAGTGGGAGTGGGAGCTCCTACGAGCAGTACTTC. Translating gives CASSGSGSSYEQYF.

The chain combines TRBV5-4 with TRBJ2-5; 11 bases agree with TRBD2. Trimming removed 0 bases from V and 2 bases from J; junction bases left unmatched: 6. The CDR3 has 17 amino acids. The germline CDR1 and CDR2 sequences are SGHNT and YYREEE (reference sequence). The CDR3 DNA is TGTGCCAGCAGCTTGGGAGCCGGGACTAGCGGACAAGAGACCCAGTACTTC. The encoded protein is CASSLGAGTSGQETQYF.

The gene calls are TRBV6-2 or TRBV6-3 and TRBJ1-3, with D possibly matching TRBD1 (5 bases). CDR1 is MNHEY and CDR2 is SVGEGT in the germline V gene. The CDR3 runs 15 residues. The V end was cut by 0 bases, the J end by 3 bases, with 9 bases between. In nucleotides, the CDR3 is TGTGCCAGCAGTTACTCGCCAGGGAGTGGAAACACCATATATTTT. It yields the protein CASSYSPGSGNTIYF.